The 5 T cell receptor beta chains reported below all come from one sample, sequenced in a study of shared clonotypes between healthy human individuals. The repertoire was sequenced with immunoSEQ multiplex PCR; TCRdb's copy has only in-frame clones and lacks some. The sample has roughly 2.2 million clones; 92% are singletons. The sample comprised naive CD4+ T cells from PBMCs. Sample subset: CD45RA+ positively selected. All receptors come from a man aged 18 to 29 in good health. Some clones in this sample may be carry-over from other donors' samples.

This chain uses TRBV12-5 with TRBJ2-3, with D tentatively TRBD1 (6 bases). With 3 bases removed from V and 6 bases from J, the gap between germline ends came to 7 bases. The CDR3 is 12 residues long. CDR1 and CDR2 (germline): LGHNT, FRNRAP. CDR3 nucleotides: TGTGCTAGTGGTTTAACAGGGGATACGCAGTATTTT. It encodes CASGLTGDTQYF.

In regard to this clone: Other DNA sequences within the sample encode an identical CDR3. This chain connects TRBV5-1 to TRBJ2-1; D gene unclear. The CDR3 sequence is 14 residues long. Trimming left V 0 bases short and J 2 bases short, with 6 bases between. Looked up from germline, CDR1 is SGHRS and CDR2 is YFSETQ. In nucleotides, the CDR3 is TGCGCCAGCAGCTTGGAAGGCCCCTACAATGAGCAGTTCTTC. This translates into CASSLEGPYNEQFF.

This clone was seen more than once but under ten times. This chain uses TRBV30 with TRBJ1-1; D is ambiguous. The V end lost 8 bases, the J end lost 2 bases, and 9 bases lay between the germline ends. CDR1 is GTSNPN, CDR2 SVGIG, per germline (reference sequence). The CDR3 length is 11 residues. The CDR3 protein is CARRENTEAFF. Written as DNA, the CDR3 is TGTGCCCGCCGGGAAAACACTGAAGCTTTCTTT.

The table lists this clone with a few counts. This rearrangement joins TRBV10-3 to TRBJ1-1; maybe TRBD1 (5 bases). Germline CDR1 is ENHRY and CDR2 is SYGVKD. The CDR3 extends over 14 amino acids. V was clipped by 6 bases and J by 2 bases, with 13 bases between them. CDR3 in amino acids: CAISPQGANTEAFF. The CDR3 DNA sequence: TGTGCCATCAGCCCGCAGGGAGCTAACACTGAAGCTTTCTTT.

The chain links TRBV2 to TRBJ2-6; D is uncertain. Germline-derived CDR1 and CDR2 are SNHLY and FYNNEI. Trimming cost V 11 bases and J 2 bases, with 10 bases left between them. CDR3 length equals 13 residues. The DNA of the CDR3 is TGTGCCGGCACGGTGGCTGGGGCCAACGTCCTGACTTTC. As protein: CAGTVAGANVLTF. The variable domain in full, with the rest retrieved from reference TRBV2 and TRBJ2-6, is EPEVTQTPSHQVTQMGQEVILRCVPISNHLYFYWYRQILGQKVEFLVSFYNNEISEKSEIFDDQFSVERPDGSNFTLKIRSTKLEDSAMYFCAGTVAGANVLTFGAGSRLTVL.